The 12 T cell receptor beta chains given below trace back to one sample, sequenced in a study of shared clonotypes between healthy human individuals. TCRdb's table, derived via immunoSEQ multiplex PCR, lists solely in-frame clones and lacks some. The table records 500,000 or so clones, approximately 94% of them present only once. The material sequenced was naive CD4+ T cells sorted from blood. Specified subset: CD45RA+ positively selected. The receptor source for this set is a woman in her thirties in good health.

The V gene is TRBV4-2, the J gene TRBJ2-5; 9 bases are a match to TRBD2. Germline CDR1 reads LGHNA; CDR2 reads YNFKEQ. V gave up 1 base and J gave up 3 bases; unmatched junction bases: 12. CDR3 length equals 18 residues. CDR3 residues: CASSQGGGRARVKETQYF. For the CDR3, the DNA is TGTGCCAGCAGCCAAGGGGGCGGGAGGGCTCGGGTAAAAGAGACCCAGTACTTC.

The chain employs TRBV20-1 and TRBJ1-1; D is ambiguous. CDR1 is DFQATT, CDR2 SNEGSKA, per germline (reference sequence). The CDR3 sequence is 10 residues long. Between the trimmed V and J ends, which lost 6 bases and 10 bases, there was a span of 12 bases. CDR3 region: CSAPFRGAFF. The CDR3 DNA follows: TGCAGTGCCCCTTTCCGAGGAGCTTTCTTT.

This chain connects TRBV7-9 to TRBJ2-1, with D maybe TRBD2 (6 bases). The V gene's germline CDR1 is SEHNR and CDR2 FQNEAQ (reference sequence). Trimming shortened V by 8 bases and J by 4 bases, and 18 bases separated the two germline ends. The CDR3 has 15 amino acids. CDR3 loop: CASGPKRAAYNEQFF. CDR3 nucleotide sequence: TGTGCCAGCGGTCCCAAGCGGGCCGCTTACAATGAGCAGTTCTTC. Complete variable domain (other parts from reference TRBV7-9 and TRBJ2-1): DTGVSQNPRHKITKRGQNVTFRCDPISEHNRLYWYRQTLGQGPEFLTYFQNEAQLEKSRLLSDRFSAERPKGSFSTLEIQRTEQGDSAMYLCASGPKRAAYNEQFFGPGTRLTVL.

On this clone itself: An end of the junction does not agree with germline; a read error may underlie this. The rearrangement joins TRBV6-6 to TRBJ2-5; 9 positions match TRBD2. The DNA matches TRBJ2-7 better at its end, which makes the J call doubtful. The CDR3 contains 14 residues. Germline CDR1 MNHNY, CDR2 SVGAGI (reference sequence). CDR3 region: CASGYLAGNYEQYF. CDR3 sequence (DNA): TGTGCCAGCGGTTACCTAGCGGGAAACTACGAGCAGTACTTC.

V and J are TRBV7-9 and TRBJ1-3; D ambiguous. This CDR3 spans 14 amino acids. Between the trimmed V and J ends, which lost 8 bases and 0 bases, there was a span of 11 bases. Germline V lookup: CDR1 SEHNR, CDR2 FQNEAQ (reference sequence). CDR3 nucleotide sequence: TGTGCCAGCCCGTCCGCCCGCTCTGGAAACACCATATATTTT. It yields the protein CASPSARSGNTIYF.

There are a few counts of this clone. The chain has TRBV6-5 and TRBJ1-5; D remains unclear. Germline V gene sequence: CDR1 MNHEY, CDR2 SVGAGI. V was clipped by 0 bases and J by 4 bases, with 7 bases between them. The length of the CDR3 is 14 residues. The CDR3 reads CASSYSGWNQPQHF. In DNA, the CDR3 is TGTGCCAGCAGTTACTCGGGGTGGAATCAGCCCCAGCATTTT.

The chain couples TRBV6-1 to TRBJ1-5, with TRBD1 identical over 7 bases. The CDR3 runs to 13 residues. Unmatched junction bases numbered 14, after V lost 10 bases and J lost 11 bases. CDR1 and CDR2 (germline): MNHNS, SASEGT. Here the CDR3 DNA reads TGTGCCATCACCTTTCTATTCAGGGGGACCCAGCATTTT. The encoded protein is CAITFLFRGTQHF.

This clone was picked up one time. This sequence joins TRBV29-1 and TRBJ1-1; D is undetermined. Germline V gene lookup returns CDR1 SQVTM and CDR2 ANQGSEA. The CDR3 is 15 amino acids. V dropped 1 base and J dropped 6 bases, with 18 bases sitting between them. The CDR3 reads CSVEASLTRRAEAFF. In nucleotides, the CDR3 is TGCAGCGTTGAAGCCTCCCTCACCCGGCGCGCTGAAGCTTTCTTT. Filled out from reference TRBV29-1 and TRBJ1-1, the complete variable domain reads SAVISQKPSRDICQRGTSLTIQCQVDSQVTMMFWYRQQPGQSLTLIATANQGSEATYESGFVIDKFPISRPNLTFSTLTVSNMSPEDSSIYLCSVEASLTRRAEAFFGQGTRLTVV.

The chain uses TRBV18 and TRBJ1-3; D remains ambiguous. The CDR3 extends over 17 amino acids. Germline loops: CDR1 KGHSH, CDR2 LQKENI. V was cut by 3 bases and J by 0 bases, with 15 bases left in between. The CDR3 sequence: CASSPLSRDLSGNTIYF. Here the CDR3 DNA reads TGTGCCAGCTCACCCTTATCACGAGACCTCTCTGGAAACACCATATATTTT.

The V gene is TRBV29-1, the J gene TRBJ2-7; 10 positions agree with TRBD2. The CDR3 has 14 residues. The germline V gene encodes CDR1 SQVTM and CDR2 ANQGSEA. The V and J ends lost 5 bases and 3 bases, in that order; junction bases with no gene match: 7. CDR3: CSVLPGLASYEQYF. CDR3 bases: TGCAGCGTTCTCCCGGGACTAGCGAGCTACGAGCAGTACTTC.

This rearrangement joins TRBV5-4 to TRBJ2-5; the match to TRBD2 covers 7 bases. The germline gives CDR1 SGHNT, CDR2 YYREEE (reference sequence). Trimming removed 0 bases from V and 5 bases from J; junction bases left unmatched: 10. The CDR3 spans 16 residues. The CDR3 DNA sequence: TGTGCCAGCAGCTTGGCATTTGGCGGGAGCTTGGAGACCCAGTACTTC. Amino acid sequence: CASSLAFGGSLETQYF.

Concerning this clone itself: A read error is likely, as this CDR3 ends without the conserved phenylalanine or tryptophan. It is unclear where the CDR3 begins or ends on the DNA, so no DNA is shown, and the CDR3 is as TCRdb lists it. The rearrangement uses TRBV5-8 and TRBJ1-4. Per germline, CDR1 SGHTS and CDR2 YDEGEE. The CDR3 has 10 amino acids, counting both end residues. The chain's CDR3 is CASSFRELGV.